Detailed here is one TCR beta chain. The antigen remains undetermined. The sample originates from a study of identical twins' blood T cells. Looking at the study overall: Some 50 million reads covered roughly 6 alpha-chain and roughly 6 beta-chain libraries. Broader study findings: Shared CDR3 clonotype counts tracked mainly the product of cloneset sizes.

A previously described protocol, modified, built RNA-based TCR cDNA libraries. TCRdb independently ran MiXCR on the 5' RACE reads; one entry per CDR3 protein. The sample yields a few hundred thousand distinct CDR3 sequences, about 28% seen once. The CDR3 has 16 amino acids. Germline assignment: CDR1 SGHRS and CDR2 YFSETQ. V lost 0 bases and J 1 base, leaving 12 bases between the germline ends. Likely shared infections and vaccines: all three twin pairs were reared together. The V call is TRBV5-1, the J call TRBJ2-3, with D possibly being TRBD1 (6 bases). The receptor comes from a woman aged 18-49 years in good health. The sequencing sample was made of PBMCs. CDR3 in DNA: TGCGCCAGCAGCTTGGATTCAGGGGCTGGCACAGATACGCAGTATTTT. Its protein is CASSLDSGAGTDTQYF.